The 21 T cell receptor beta chains reported below all come from one sample, sequenced in a study of OX40 agonist ivuxolimab in advanced cancers. Clones were read by immunoSEQ multiplex PCR, and TCRdb kept only the in-frame ones, dropping some. The table has 74,000 or so clones, approximately 94% seen once; the top ten hold more than 13%. This specimen was CD4+ or CD8+ T cells sorted from blood, taken in a trial of the OX40 agonist ivuxolimab. The source of these receptors is an adult with an advanced solid tumor such as melanoma, head and neck, liver or kidney cancer.

The chain couples TRBV11-2 to TRBJ1-2, with D uncertain. CDR3 length: 13 amino acids. The germline V gene has CDR1 SGHAT and CDR2 FQNNGV. V was trimmed by 0 bases and J by 8 bases, leaving 10 bases between them. The CDR3 DNA reads TGTGCCAGCAGCTTAGATTACGAATTGGGCTACACCTTC. Amino acid sequence: CASSLDYELGYTF.

This chain uses TRBV4-3 with TRBJ1-6; 7 positions match TRBD1. CDR3 size: 17 residues. V lost 0 bases to trimming and J lost 6 bases; unmatched junction nucleotides: 8. Germline loops: CDR1 LGHNA, CDR2 YSLEER. Written as DNA, the CDR3 is TGCGCCAGCAGCCAAGATTCAGGGGGAACGGTTAATTCACCCCTCCACTTT. The encoded protein is CASSQDSGGTVNSPLHF.

This rearrangement joins TRBV5-4 to TRBJ1-1; TRBD1 might be the D (5 bases). The ends were cut back, 4 bases at V and 2 bases at J, with 15 bases in the middle. The CDR3 is 15 amino acids. The germline V gene has CDR1 SGHNT and CDR2 YYREEE (reference sequence). The CDR3 is CASSPPGRVNTEAFF. The CDR3 DNA reads TGTGCCAGCAGCCCCCCGGGACGGGTAAACACTGAAGCTTTCTTT.

The chain links TRBV27 to TRBJ1-4, with a possible D match to TRBD1 (6 bases). Trimming pared 4 bases from V and 8 bases from J, leaving 20 bases between. This CDR3 comprises 16 residues. Germline V gene data show CDR1 as MNHEY and CDR2 as SMNVEV (reference sequence). CDR3: CASSSVGASVREKLFF. The CDR3 nucleotides are TGTGCCAGCAGTTCCGTGGGGGCGTCGGTTCGGGAAAAACTGTTTTTT.

V gene TRBV11-2 combines with J gene TRBJ1-5; tentative D call: TRBD1 (6 bases). With 6 bases removed from V and 3 bases from J, the gap between germline ends came to 15 bases. This CDR3 region has 15 residues. Germline CDR1 SGHAT, CDR2 FQNNGV. The CDR3 here is CASSKQGRDNQPQHF. CDR3 DNA: TGTGCCAGCAGTAAACAGGGTAGGGACAATCAGCCCCAGCATTTT.

This sequence joins TRBV5-8 and TRBJ1-5; the D is unclear. The germline gives CDR1 SGHTS, CDR2 YDEGEE. V lost 7 bases and J 0 bases, leaving 14 bases between the germline ends. The CDR3 is 15 residues long. The CDR3 sequence is CASFEQGLSNQPQHF. In DNA, the CDR3 is TGTGCCAGCTTCGAGCAAGGGCTTAGCAATCAGCCCCAGCATTTT.

This chain links TRBV6-6 with TRBJ2-3, with 8 bases matching TRBD2. V trimming: 5 bases; J trimming: 0 bases; junction bases outside the gene matches: 7. Germline lookup yields CDR1 MNHNY and CDR2 SVGAGI (reference sequence). This CDR3 contains 16 residues. CDR3 protein: CASSTASGPSTDTQYF. The CDR3 DNA is TGTGCCAGCAGTACAGCTAGCGGGCCCAGCACAGATACGCAGTATTTT.

The chain has TRBV30 and TRBJ2-7; TRBD1 matches at 9 bases. V lost 5 bases to trimming and J lost 7 bases; unmatched junction nucleotides: 9. The CDR3 spans 13 residues. CDR1 is GTSNPN and CDR2 is SVGIG in the germline V gene (reference sequence). CDR3 coding DNA: TGTGCCTGGGTCCGGGACAGGGTTGAAGAGCAGTACTTC. Its protein product is CAWVRDRVEEQYF.

The V and J genes are TRBV19 and TRBJ1-1, with a possible D match to TRBD1 (5 bases). The CDR3 is 15 residues long. V lost 1 base to trimming and J lost 1 base, with 10 bases between them. Germline V gene data show CDR1 as LNHDA and CDR2 as SQIVND (reference sequence). The CDR3 loop reads CASSIGSGGNTEAFF. The CDR3 DNA reads as TGTGCCAGTAGTATAGGGTCGGGGGGGAACACTGAAGCTTTCTTT.

The chain employs TRBV5-1 and TRBJ2-1; 8 bases fit TRBD1. The CDR3 consists of 13 residues. Looked up from germline, CDR1 is SGHRS and CDR2 is YFSETQ. Trimming took 4 bases from V and 13 from J; bases not matched to a gene: 10. CDR3: CASSNVDREYQFF. In DNA, the CDR3 is TGCGCCAGCAGCAACGTGGACAGGGAGTACCAGTTCTTC.

This chain uses TRBV5-6 with TRBJ1-1; D is undetermined. Trimming removed 1 base from V and 1 base from J, with 8 bases in between. Germline CDR1 and CDR2: SGHDT and YYEEEE. The CDR3 totals 14 residues. CDR3 nucleotides: TGTGCCAGCAGCTTGCCGGGTGGGAACACTGAAGCTTTCTTT. Amino acids: CASSLPGGNTEAFF.

This clone appeared a single time. CDR3 nucleotide sequence: TGTGCCAGCAGCCAAGATAAGATCGTTACTAGCGGCCCCTCCTACGAGCAGTACTTC. It is translated as CASSQDKIVTSGPSYEQYF. The chain has TRBV14 and TRBJ2-7; 8 bases match TRBD2. Trimming cost V 0 bases and J 0 bases; bases outside gene matches: 13. Germline V gene lookup returns CDR1 SGHDN and CDR2 FVKESK. There are 19 residues in the CDR3.

The sample holds one count of this clone. The chain links TRBV29-1 to TRBJ2-1; 10 positions agree with TRBD2. J was trimmed by 1 base and V by 1 base; bases with no gene match: 7. The CDR3 has 17 amino acids. The V gene's germline CDR1 is SQVTM and CDR2 ANQGSEA. The CDR3 loop reads CSVEGLAGEGSYNEQFF. The CDR3 DNA reads TGCAGCGTTGAAGGGCTAGCGGGAGAGGGGTCCTACAATGAGCAGTTCTTC.

This clone was detected only once. Different DNA sequences within this sample yield the same CDR3. The chain carries TRBV19 and TRBJ1-1; D uncertain. Deletions cut 3 bases from V and 5 bases from J, with 10 bases between. Per germline, CDR1 LNHDA and CDR2 SQIVND (reference sequence). The CDR3 has 13 residues. The CDR3 loop is CASSIGQGTEAFF. The CDR3 nucleotides are TGTGCCAGTAGTATCGGGCAAGGGACTGAAGCTTTCTTT.

This clone was counted once. The CDR3 sequence is CASSVSTSYEQYF. Written as DNA, the CDR3 is TGTGCCAGCAGCGTTTCCACCTCCTACGAGCAGTACTTC. The chain has TRBV9 and TRBJ2-7; D gene ambiguous. The V end was cut by 2 bases, the J end by 0 bases, with 6 bases between. The V gene's germline CDR1 is SGDLS and CDR2 YYNGEE. CDR3 length: 13 amino acids.

V and J are TRBV12-5 and TRBJ2-2; D unresolved. V shed 4 bases and J shed 6 bases, with 9 bases lying between them. Germline CDR1 LGHNT, CDR2 FRNRAP. CDR3 length equals 13 residues. The CDR3 loop reads CASGSAGPGELFF. The DNA for the CDR3 is TGTGCTAGTGGTTCTGCCGGGCCCGGGGAGCTGTTTTTT.

This clone was picked up one time. CDR3 nucleotides: TGTGCCAGCAGCTCGGCCGGGACAGGGACTCTCTACGAGCAGTACTTC. Translated: CASSSAGTGTLYEQYF. J is TRBJ2-7 and V is TRBV5-6, with 9 nucleotides matching TRBD1. V lost 3 bases, J lost 3 bases, and 10 bases stayed unmatched. Germline lookup yields CDR1 SGHDT and CDR2 YYEEEE. This CDR3 is 16 amino acids long.

The chain carries TRBV4-3 and TRBJ2-2; D is unclear. The V end was cut by 0 bases, the J end by 0 bases, with 14 bases between. Germline CDR1 and CDR2: LGHNA and YSLEER. The CDR3 totals 18 residues. Written as DNA, the CDR3 is TGCGCCAGCAGCCAAGAGGGCAGGAGCGTCGCGAACACCGGGGAGCTGTTTTTT. It yields the protein CASSQEGRSVANTGELFF.

The gene calls are TRBV4-3 and TRBJ1-3; the D gene is possibly TRBD1 (5 bases). Trimming removed 0 bases from V and 4 bases from J, with 13 bases in between. Germline V gives CDR1 LGHNA, CDR2 YSLEER. The CDR3 runs 16 residues. The CDR3 DNA sequence: TGCGCCAGCAGCCAAGATCGGGCCAGGGCGGGAAACACCATATATTTT. This codes for CASSQDRARAGNTIYF.

The chain uses TRBV21-1 and TRBJ2-2. TRBV21-1 is flagged as a pseudogene. This CDR3 is built from 15 residues. CDR3 sequence: CASSKSGRNTGELFF. CDR3 DNA: TGTGCCAGCAGCAAATCGGGACGGAACACCGGGGAGCTGTTTTTT.

The chain joins TRBV7-3 to TRBJ2-1; TRBD2 matches 13 bases. The CDR3 runs 15 residues. The ends lost 5 bases at V and 8 bases at J; junction bases unmatched: 6. The germline V gene encodes CDR1 SGHTA and CDR2 FQGTGA. This CDR3 reads CASSAGTSGIYEQFF. In DNA, the CDR3 is TGTGCCAGCAGCGCGGGGACTAGCGGGATATATGAGCAGTTCTTC.